Sequencing of this TCR beta chain was carried out in a study of PD-1 blockade in classical Hodgkin lymphoma. Study-wide results and caveats: Sources of repertoire differences remain undefined, possibly disease activity or prior therapy. Reported findings placed baseline TCR diversity lower in newly diagnosed patients (compared with healthy donors).

Trimming pared 5 bases from V and 5 bases from J, leaving 13 bases between. The CDR3 has 13 residues. Germline V lookup: CDR1 SGHNT, CDR2 YYREEE (reference sequence). TCRdb keeps only in-frame clones here, not all; method: immunoSEQ multiplex PCR. The repertoire consists of around 30,000 clones, with more than 85% occurring once and the leading ten covering about 4%. Time point in this sample: newly diagnosed, previously untreated cHL patient sample. PBMCs from untreated, newly diagnosed classical Hodgkin lymphoma were comparison samples. To note about this clone: The antigen remains undetermined.

This TCR was recovered from a human donor with classical Hodgkin lymphoma. Material for sequencing was peripheral blood mononuclear cells (PBMCs). The rearrangement joins TRBV5-4 to TRBJ2-5, with D uncertain. CDR3 amino acids: CASSWVGSETQYF. The CDR3 coding sequence is TGTGCCAGCAGTTGGGTCGGGTCTGAGACCCAGTACTTC.